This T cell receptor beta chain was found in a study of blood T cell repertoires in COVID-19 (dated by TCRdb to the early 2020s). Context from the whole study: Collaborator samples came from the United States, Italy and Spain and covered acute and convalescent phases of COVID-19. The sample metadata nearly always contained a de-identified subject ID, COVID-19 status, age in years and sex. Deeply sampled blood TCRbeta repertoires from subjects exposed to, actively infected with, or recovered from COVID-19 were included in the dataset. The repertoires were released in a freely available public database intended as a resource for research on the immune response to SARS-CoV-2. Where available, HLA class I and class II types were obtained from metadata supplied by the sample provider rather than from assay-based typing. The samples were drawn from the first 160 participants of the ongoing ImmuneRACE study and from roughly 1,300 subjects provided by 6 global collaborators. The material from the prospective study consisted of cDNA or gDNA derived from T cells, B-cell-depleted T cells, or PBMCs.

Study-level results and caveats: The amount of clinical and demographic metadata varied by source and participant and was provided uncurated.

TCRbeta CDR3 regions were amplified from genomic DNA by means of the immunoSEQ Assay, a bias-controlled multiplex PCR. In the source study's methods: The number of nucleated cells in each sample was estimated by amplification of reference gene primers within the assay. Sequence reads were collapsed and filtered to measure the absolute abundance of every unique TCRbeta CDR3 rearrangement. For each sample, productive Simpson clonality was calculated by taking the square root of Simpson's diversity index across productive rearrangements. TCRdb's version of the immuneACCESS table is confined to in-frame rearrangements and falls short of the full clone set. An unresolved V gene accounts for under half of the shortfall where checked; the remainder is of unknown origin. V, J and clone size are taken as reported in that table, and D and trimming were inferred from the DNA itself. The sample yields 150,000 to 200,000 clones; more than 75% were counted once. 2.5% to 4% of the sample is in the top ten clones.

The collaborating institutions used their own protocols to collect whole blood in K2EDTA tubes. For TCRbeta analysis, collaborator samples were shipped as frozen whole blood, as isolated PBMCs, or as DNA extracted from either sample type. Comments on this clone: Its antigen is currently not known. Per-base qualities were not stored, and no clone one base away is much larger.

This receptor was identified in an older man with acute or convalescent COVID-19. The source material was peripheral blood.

The base sequence is TGTGCCAGCTCGCAGACGTCTCTACTAGGGTATGGCTACACCTTC. Its translation reads: CASSQTSLLGYGYTF. The chain was built from TRBV2 and TRBJ1-2; confidence is insufficient to name the D gene. Reading from cysteine to phenylalanine, the CDR3 counts 15 amino acids. Kept here is only the CDR3 DNA, which spans 45 bases and is read in frame from base 1. In the germline V gene, CDR1 corresponds to SNHLY and CDR2 to FYNNEI. The junction carries 21 bases between V and J, which are trimmed by 8 bases and 5 bases respectively. Extended through the reference TRBV2 and TRBJ1-2 proteins, this CDR3 yields the full variable domain: EPEVTQTPSHQVTQMGQEVILRCVPISNHLYFYWYRQILGQKVEFLVSFYNNEISEKSEIFDDQFSVERPDGSNFTLKIRSTKLEDSAMYFCASSQTSLLGYGYTFGSGTRLTVV.